The 30 T cell receptor beta chains presented below share a single source sample, sequenced in a study of cytomegalovirus exposure and HLA in healthy donors. Repertoires were generated with immunoSEQ multiplex PCR, while TCRdb's copy carries only in-frame clones and drops some. Of 60,000 or so clones in the sample, 91% were seen once. The sequencing input was PBMCs. These receptors all stem from a woman aged 25 to 45 in good health and CMV-seronegative.

J is TRBJ2-7 and V is TRBV5-6, with D maybe TRBD2 (6 bases). The CDR3 extends over 14 amino acids. Germline V gene lookup returns CDR1 SGHDT and CDR2 YYEEEE. The ends were cut back, 0 bases at V and 0 bases at J, with 7 bases in the middle. CDR3 nucleotide sequence: TGTGCCAGCAGCTTGGGGGGAGGCTCCTACGAGCAGTACTTC. Translating gives CASSLGGGSYEQYF.

The chain recombines TRBV25-1 with TRBJ2-5; D might be TRBD1 (6 bases). V was clipped by 5 bases and J by 2 bases, with 12 bases between them. Germline lookup yields CDR1 MGHDK and CDR2 SYGVNS. This CDR3 is built from 14 residues. The CDR3 reads CASSWAGAQETQYF. CDR3 nucleotides: TGTGCCAGCAGTTGGGCAGGGGCGCAAGAGACCCAGTACTTC.

The chain combines TRBV7-9 with TRBJ2-3, with D perhaps TRBD2 (5 bases). V lost 1 base and J 1 base, leaving 9 bases between the germline ends. Germline assignment: CDR1 SEHNR and CDR2 FQNEAQ (reference sequence). The CDR3 has 15 residues. The CDR3 nucleotides are TGTGCCAGCAGCTTAGTAACCGGGGGCACAGATACGCAGTATTTT. Amino acid sequence: CASSLVTGGTDTQYF.

This chain links TRBV7-6 with TRBJ2-3, with 7 bases aligning to TRBD1. V shed 3 bases and J 4 bases; nucleotides not matched to a gene: 4. There are 14 residues in the CDR3. The germline V gene encodes CDR1 SGHVS and CDR2 FNYEAQ. CDR3: CASSFMQGADTQYF. CDR3 DNA sequence: TGTGCCAGCAGCTTTATGCAGGGGGCAGATACGCAGTATTTT.

Comments on this clone: One end of the junction is discordant with germline, which a read error may explain. The chain recombines TRBV19 with TRBJ1-2; 7 bases are a match to TRBD1. CDR1 is LNHDA, CDR2 SQIVND, per germline (reference sequence). The CDR3 is 15 amino acids. As DNA, the CDR3 is TGTGCCAGTAGTATAGGGGACAGCATACGATCACTACCCAACTTC. Protein product: CASSIGDSIRSLPNF.

V gene TRBV29-1 combines with J gene TRBJ1-2; TRBD1 agrees at 7 bases. Unmatched junction bases numbered 11, after V lost 5 bases and J lost 8 bases. CDR1 is SQVTM and CDR2 is ANQGSEA in the germline V gene. The CDR3 is 13 amino acids. The CDR3 bases are TGCAGCGTTCCTCAAGTGGTCAGGGGGGGCTACACCTTC. It translates to CSVPQVVRGGYTF. The entire variable domain, with the rest obtained from reference TRBV29-1 and TRBJ1-2, is as follows: SAVISQKPSRDICQRGTSLTIQCQVDSQVTMMFWYRQQPGQSLTLIATANQGSEATYESGFVIDKFPISRPNLTFSTLTVSNMSPEDSSIYLCSVPQVVRGGYTFGSGTRLTVV.

V usage is TRBV4-3 and J usage is TRBJ2-3; D is undetermined. CDR1 and CDR2 from the germline V gene are LGHNA and YSLEER. The CDR3 is 17 residues long. Trimming left V 0 bases short and J 4 bases short, with 17 bases between. The CDR3, as DNA: TGCGCCAGCAGCCAAGATTGGGCTCCCAGCCGCTCAGATACGCAGTATTTT. Amino acid sequence: CASSQDWAPSRSDTQYF.

The V call is TRBV28, the J call TRBJ2-1; maybe TRBD2 (6 bases). The CDR3 totals 15 residues. The V end lost 6 bases, the J end lost 4 bases, and 16 bases lay between the germline ends. The germline V gene encodes CDR1 MDHEN and CDR2 SYDVKM. CDR3 in DNA: TGTGCCAGCAGCGGTAGCGGAGATCCATACAATGAGCAGTTCTTC. The encoded protein is CASSGSGDPYNEQFF.

The chain links TRBV19 to TRBJ1-5, with TRBD1 matching 8 bases. The germline CDR1 and CDR2 sequences are LNHDA and SQIVND (reference sequence). The CDR3 totals 16 residues. Trimming at V came to 1 base and at J to 4 bases, leaving 6 bases not matched to a gene. The CDR3, as DNA: TGTGCCAGTAGTATAGCCGGGACAGGTGCGAATCAGCCCCAGCATTTT. Protein product: CASSIAGTGANQPQHF.

This sequence joins TRBV28 and TRBJ1-2; no reliable D call. This CDR3 is 14 amino acids long. The V end was cut by 7 bases, the J end by 2 bases, with 14 bases between. Germline V gives CDR1 MDHEN, CDR2 SYDVKM. This CDR3 reads CASTISGLNYGYTF. Written as DNA, the CDR3 is TGTGCCAGCACTATTTCGGGGTTAAACTATGGCTACACCTTC.

The rearrangement joins TRBV5-8 to TRBJ2-1, with D unclear. The CDR3 has 15 amino acids. Germline assignment: CDR1 SGHTS and CDR2 YDEGEE. V was trimmed by 2 bases and J by 0 bases, leaving 9 bases between them. The CDR3, as DNA: TGTGCCAGCAGCTTTCGAGACACCTCCTACAATGAGCAGTTCTTC. Its translation is CASSFRDTSYNEQFF.

V and J are TRBV5-1 and TRBJ1-1; D is possibly TRBD1 (6 bases). Germline-derived CDR1 and CDR2 are SGHRS and YFSETQ. The ends were cut back, 1 base at V and 6 bases at J, with 16 bases in the middle. CDR3 length: 15 amino acids. For the CDR3, the DNA is TGCGCCAGCAGCTTGTTGGCAGGGGAGGGGGCTGAAGCTTTCTTT. It specifies CASSLLAGEGAEAFF.

This sequence joins TRBV6-1 and TRBJ2-7, with D perhaps TRBD2 (6 bases). The V gene's germline CDR1 is MNHNS and CDR2 SASEGT. Trimming shortened V by 4 bases and J by 6 bases, and 10 bases separated the two germline ends. The CDR3 covers 12 residues. The CDR3 DNA follows: TGTGCCAGCAGTGCCGCCGGGAGCGAGCAGTACTTC. Translation: CASSAAGSEQYF.

The genes are TRBV7-2 and TRBJ2-7, with TRBD2 identical over 11 bases. This CDR3 region has 15 residues. V was pared by 1 base and J by 3 bases, with 2 bases of the junction left unmatched. Germline CDR1 is SGHTA and CDR2 is FQGNSA. The CDR3 DNA reads as TGTGCCAGCAGCTTAGGACTAGCGGGGCTCTACGAGCAGTACTTC. Its protein product is CASSLGLAGLYEQYF.

The J gene is TRBJ1-5, the V gene TRBV6-5; D is ambiguous. Germline V lookup: CDR1 MNHEY, CDR2 SVGAGI. Trimming removed 5 bases at V and 7 bases at J, with 12 bases between. The CDR3 is made up of 13 amino acids. CDR3 sequence: CASSREYGQPQHF. Here the CDR3 DNA reads TGTGCCAGCAGTCGGGAGTACGGACAGCCCCAGCATTTT.

V usage is TRBV10-1 and J usage is TRBJ2-3; D gene ambiguous. The germline V gene encodes CDR1 WNHNN and CDR2 SYGVQD (reference sequence). V shed 3 bases and J shed 6 bases, with 13 bases lying between them. This CDR3 spans 14 amino acids. The CDR3 loop reads CASSETVLTDTQYF. The CDR3 coding sequence is TGCGCCAGCAGTGAAACAGTTCTGACCGATACGCAGTATTTT.

The chain recombines TRBV6-6 with TRBJ2-1, with 10 bases matching TRBD1. There are 15 residues in the CDR3. Trimming at V came to 5 bases and at J to 10 bases, leaving 11 bases not matched to a gene. Germline values: CDR1 MNHNY, CDR2 SVGAGI (reference sequence). The chain's CDR3 is CASSPRDRGFGEQFF. CDR3 in DNA: TGTGCCAGCAGTCCCCGGGACAGGGGTTTTGGGGAGCAGTTCTTC.

V usage is TRBV27 and J usage is TRBJ2-7; 11 nucleotides align to TRBD2. CDR3 length equals 16 residues. Trimming at V came to 4 bases and at J to 3 bases, leaving 8 bases not matched to a gene. Per germline, CDR1 MNHEY and CDR2 SMNVEV (reference sequence). The DNA for the CDR3 is TGTGCCAGCAGTTCAGTCACTAGCGGGAGTCTCTACGAGCAGTACTTC. Translated: CASSSVTSGSLYEQYF.

V and J are TRBV29-1 and TRBJ2-3, with TRBD1 as a possible D gene (6 bases). The CDR3 has 12 residues. CDR1 and CDR2 from the germline V gene are SQVTM and ANQGSEA. Trimming removed 6 bases at V and 2 bases at J, with 9 bases between. CDR3 sequence (DNA): TGCAGCGTGACAGGTCTCACAGATACGCAGTATTTT. This codes for CSVTGLTDTQYF.

The genes are TRBV7-3 and TRBJ2-3; 10 nucleotides align to TRBD1. CDR1 and CDR2 from the germline V gene are SGHTA and FQGTGA. V lost 5 bases and J lost 4; bases outside the gene matches: 3. The CDR3 runs 14 residues. The CDR3 nucleotides are TGTGCCAGCAGCCGGGACAGGGGCCCAGATACGCAGTATTTT. Its protein product is CASSRDRGPDTQYF.

The genes are TRBV7-6 and TRBJ2-1; the match to TRBD1 covers 9 bases. CDR1 SGHVS and CDR2 FNYEAQ come from the germline V gene. This CDR3 region has 16 residues. The ends lost 1 base at V and 6 bases at J; junction bases unmatched: 7. The CDR3 region has the DNA TGTGCCAGCAGCTTAGAGTTTGGACAGGGGTTCAATGAGCAGTTCTTC. Translation gives CASSLEFGQGFNEQFF. The whole variable domain, remainder taken from reference TRBV7-6 and TRBJ2-1, is GAGVSQSPRYKVTKRGQDVALRCDPISGHVSLYWYRQALGQGPEFLTYFNYEAQQDKSGLPNDRFSAERPEGSISTLTIQRTEQRDSAMYRCASSLEFGQGFNEQFFGPGTRLTVL.

The sample holds a few counts of this clone. This sequence joins TRBV11-1 and TRBJ2-1; weak D call: TRBD2 (5 bases). This CDR3 is 18 amino acids long. Deletions cut 5 bases from V and 0 bases from J, with 20 bases between. CDR1 and CDR2 from the germline V gene are SGHAT and FQDESV (reference sequence). The CDR3 DNA sequence: TGTGCCAGCAGCCCCGAATCCTCACTAGGTAGCTCCTACAATGAGCAGTTCTTC. Amino acids: CASSPESSLGSSYNEQFF.

The chain uses TRBV5-4 and TRBJ1-2; no definite D call. Trimming left V 4 bases short and J 4 bases short, with 14 bases between. Germline assignment: CDR1 SGHNT and CDR2 YYREEE (reference sequence). The CDR3 sequence is 14 residues long. CDR3 in amino acids: CASSEDGGVYGYTF. The DNA of the CDR3 is TGTGCCAGCAGCGAGGATGGTGGCGTCTATGGCTACACCTTC.

The gene calls are TRBV9 and TRBJ1-5; 9 bases are shared with TRBD1. This CDR3 spans 14 amino acids. After removal of 0 bases from V and 6 bases from J, the junction contained 1 base not matched to a gene. CDR1 and CDR2 (germline): SGDLS, YYNGEE. This CDR3 reads CASSVGQGGQPQHF. DNA of the CDR3: TGTGCCAGCAGCGTAGGACAGGGGGGTCAGCCCCAGCATTTT. Drawing the rest from reference TRBV9 and TRBJ1-5, the complete variable domain is DSGVTQTPKHLITATGQRVTLRCSPRSGDLSVYWYQQSLDQGLQFLIQYYNGEERAKGNILERFSAQQFPDLHSELNLSSLELGDSALYFCASSVGQGGQPQHFGDGTRLSIL.

The rearrangement uses TRBV5-4 and TRBJ2-2; 7 bases are a match to TRBD1. CDR1 SGHNT and CDR2 YYREEE come from the germline V gene (reference sequence). The CDR3 sequence is 15 residues long. Trimming removed 8 bases from V and 4 bases from J; junction bases left unmatched: 11. This chain's CDR3 is CASSLRGSITGELFF. DNA of the CDR3: TGTGCCAGTTCCCTCAGGGGGTCTATCACCGGGGAGCTGTTTTTT.

The chain employs TRBV7-7 and TRBJ2-1; 7 bases map to TRBD2. Trimming cost V 2 bases and J 5 bases; bases outside gene matches: 3. Germline CDR1 SSHAT, CDR2 FNYEAQ (reference sequence). The CDR3 loop spans 14 amino acids. The CDR3 bases are TGTGCCAGCAGCTTAAGCCTAGCGGACAATGAGCAGTTCTTC. It codes for CASSLSLADNEQFF.

This clone was detected only once. The gene calls are TRBV19 and TRBJ1-5, with D possibly matching TRBD1 (5 bases). There are 15 residues in the CDR3. Trimming stripped 6 bases from V and 0 bases from J, with 12 bases between. Germline CDR1 and CDR2: LNHDA and SQIVND (reference sequence). The CDR3, as DNA: TGTGCCAGTAGAGCAGGGCTCTATAGCAATCAGCCCCAGCATTTT. As protein: CASRAGLYSNQPQHF. The variable domain in full, completed from reference TRBV19 and TRBJ1-5, reads DGGITQSPKYLFRKEGQNVTLSCEQNLNHDAMYWYRQDPGQGLRLIYYSQIVNDFQKGDIAEGYSVSREKKESFPLTVTSAQKNPTAFYLCASRAGLYSNQPQHFGDGTRLSIL.

The gene calls are TRBV29-1 and TRBJ2-5; 7 positions match TRBD2. The V and J ends lost 3 bases and 3 bases, in that order; junction bases with no gene match: 4. Germline V gene data show CDR1 as SQVTM and CDR2 as ANQGSEA. The CDR3 totals 13 residues. CDR3 region: CSVERTSEETQYF. CDR3 in DNA: TGCAGCGTTGAGAGGACTAGTGAAGAGACCCAGTACTTC. The variable domain in full, with the rest retrieved from reference TRBV29-1 and TRBJ2-5, is SAVISQKPSRDICQRGTSLTIQCQVDSQVTMMFWYRQQPGQSLTLIATANQGSEATYESGFVIDKFPISRPNLTFSTLTVSNMSPEDSSIYLCSVERTSEETQYFGPGTRLLVL.

This chain connects TRBV6-5 to TRBJ1-1; D unresolved. The CDR3 is 11 amino acids. V was shortened by 11 bases and J by 10 bases, with 17 bases between the two germline ends. Germline V gene sequence: CDR1 MNHEY, CDR2 SVGAGI. CDR3 residues: CACHSRVGAFF. The CDR3 nucleotides are TGTGCCTGCCACTCACGGGTGGGAGCTTTCTTT.

The genes are TRBV28 and TRBJ1-3; TRBD1 agrees at 7 bases. Germline V lookup: CDR1 MDHEN, CDR2 SYDVKM. This CDR3 has 15 residues. Trimming took 5 bases from V and 3 from J; bases not matched to a gene: 7. The CDR3 nucleotides read TGTGCCAGCAGTCCACCAGGGGGTATTGGAAACACCATATATTTT. Translating it yields CASSPPGGIGNTIYF. Full variable domain (outside the CDR3, taken from reference TRBV28 and TRBJ1-3): DVKVTQSSRYLVKRTGEKVFLECVQDMDHENMFWYRQDPGLGLRLIYFSYDVKMKEKGDIPEGYSVSREKKERFSLILESASTNQTSMYLCASSPPGGIGNTIYFGEGSWLTVV.